These 26 T cell receptor beta chains were sequenced from one sample in a study of blood T cell repertoires in COVID-19. Some clones are missing from TCRdb's copy, which holds only in-frame ones; the method was immunoSEQ multiplex PCR. In the table there are around 300,000 clones, 80% to 95% of which are singletons. The sample taken for sequencing was PBMCs or T cells enriched from blood (not recorded which). The source of these receptors is a woman in her twenties or thirties who had recovered from COVID-19.

This chain connects TRBV7-8 to TRBJ1-5, with D uncertain. This CDR3 contains 17 residues. The germline V and J ends were trimmed by 5 bases and 3 bases, with 20 bases remaining between them. CDR1 and CDR2 from the germline V gene are SGHVS and FQNEAQ. CDR3 nucleotide sequence: TGTGCCAGCAGCCCCGGACTGAATCGGATCCTCAATCAGCCCCAGCATTTT. This codes for CASSPGLNRILNQPQHF.

The V gene is TRBV7-3, the J gene TRBJ2-5; D unclear. The CDR3 covers 13 residues. Germline lookup yields CDR1 SGHTA and CDR2 FQGTGA. With 0 bases removed from V and 1 base from J, the gap between germline ends came to 3 bases. CDR3 amino acids: CASSLTLQETQYF. The CDR3 coding sequence is TGTGCCAGCAGCTTAACTCTCCAAGAGACCCAGTACTTC.

This sequence joins TRBV6-2 or TRBV6-3 and TRBJ2-7; TRBD2 might be the D (5 bases). Germline V gene data show CDR1 as MNHEY and CDR2 as SVGEGT. Trimming left V 0 bases short and J 6 bases short, with 15 bases between. The CDR3 runs to 15 residues. CDR3 DNA: TGTGCCAGCAGTTACTCGGACGGGATTCGAGTCGAGCAGTACTTC. Its translation: CASSYSDGIRVEQYF.

This clone appeared once. The chain carries TRBV18 and TRBJ1-2; unclear D gene. Deletions cut 3 bases from V and 2 bases from J, with 10 bases between. The CDR3 is 14 amino acids. Germline values: CDR1 KGHSH, CDR2 LQKENI. The CDR3: CASSPRTGNYGYTF. The CDR3 DNA reads TGTGCCAGCTCACCCCGGACGGGAAACTATGGCTACACCTTC. Drawing the rest from reference TRBV18 and TRBJ1-2, the complete variable domain is NAGVMQNPRHLVRRRGQEARLRCSPMKGHSHVYWYRQLPEEGLKFMVYLQKENIIDESGMPKERFSAEFPKEGPSILRIQQVVRGDSAAYFCASSPRTGNYGYTFGSGTRLTVV.

The chain links TRBV28 to TRBJ1-2, with 8 bases fitting TRBD1. The CDR3 is made up of 15 amino acids. Unmatched junction bases numbered 13, after V lost 6 bases and J lost 7 bases. From germline, CDR1 is MDHEN and CDR2 SYDVKM. This CDR3 reads CASRNPRGRSSGYTF. DNA of the CDR3: TGTGCCAGCAGGAACCCCAGGGGGCGTTCAAGTGGCTACACCTTC.

The gene calls are TRBV4-3 and TRBJ2-7; 14 bases align to TRBD2. The length of the CDR3 is 15 residues. Germline CDR1 reads LGHNA; CDR2 reads YSLEER. Trimming removed 4 bases from V and 7 bases from J; junction bases left unmatched: 6. As DNA, the CDR3 is TGCGCCAGCAGCCGACTAGCGGGAGGGACGGGTGAGCAGTACTTC. Translation: CASSRLAGGTGEQYF.

The J gene is TRBJ1-2, the V gene TRBV6-2 or TRBV6-3, with 7 bases aligning to TRBD1. This CDR3 contains 15 residues. Germline trimming cut 0 bases from V and 7 bases from J; bases unmatched to any gene: 8. CDR1 is MNHEY, CDR2 SVGEGT, per germline. The CDR3 here is CASSYSATGSSGYTF. The CDR3 coding sequence is TGTGCCAGCAGTTACTCGGCGACAGGGTCGTCTGGCTACACCTTC.

In its sample, this clone was seen once. The rearrangement joins TRBV12-3 or TRBV12-4 to TRBJ2-1; D is unresolved. The V and J ends lost 6 bases and 8 bases respectively, with 11 bases between them. The CDR3 has 12 amino acids. The CDR3 DNA sequence: TGTGCCAGCAGCACGAGCGACCATGAGCAGTTCTTC. Protein sequence: CASSTSDHEQFF.

The V gene is TRBV5-4, the J gene TRBJ2-7; 10 bases are shared with TRBD1. J lost 5 bases, V lost 4 bases, and 9 bases had no gene match. The CDR3 has 15 residues. CDR1 is SGHNT, CDR2 YYREEE, per germline (reference sequence). The CDR3 DNA sequence: TGTGCCAGCAGCACACCCGGGACAGGGGTCCACGAGCAGTACTTC. It is translated as CASSTPGTGVHEQYF.

This clone occurred once. The V call is TRBV5-1, the J call TRBJ2-2, with TRBD2 matching 14 bases. Losses at the gene ends were 5 bases for V and 9 bases for J; bases not matched to a gene: 6. Germline assignment: CDR1 SGHRS and CDR2 YFSETQ. The CDR3 consists of 15 residues. DNA for the CDR3: TGCGCCAGCAGTCGGACTAGCGGGAGGAGCAGGGAGCTGTTTTTT. Amino acids: CASSRTSGRSRELFF.

The chain uses TRBV19 and TRBJ2-3, with D uncertain. In germline, CDR1 is LNHDA, CDR2 SQIVND (reference sequence). The V end was cut by 5 bases, the J end by 0 bases, with 12 bases between. This CDR3 comprises 15 residues. The CDR3 spells CASSYVSESTDTQYF. CDR3 bases: TGTGCCAGTAGTTACGTGAGCGAGAGCACAGATACGCAGTATTTT.

This clone was counted once. V gene TRBV3-1 (or the pseudogene TRBV3-2) combines with J gene TRBJ2-5; D is unresolved. This CDR3 has 11 residues. Germline V CDR1 and CDR2: LGHDT, YNNKEL (reference sequence). Trimming left V 3 bases short and J 5 bases short, with 4 bases between. The CDR3 sequence: CASSHQETQYF. The CDR3 region has the DNA TGTGCCAGCAGCCATCAGGAGACCCAGTACTTC.

In its sample, this clone was seen once. The rearrangement links TRBV2 to TRBJ1-6; 7 bases are shared with TRBD1. This CDR3 is built from 14 residues. The V gene end was trimmed by 6 bases and the J gene end by 6 bases; junction bases not matched to a gene: 5. Germline V lookup: CDR1 SNHLY, CDR2 FYNNEI. The CDR3 region is CASRGQESNSPLHF. The CDR3 DNA is TGTGCCAGCAGAGGACAGGAGAGTAATTCACCCCTCCACTTT.

The chain uses TRBV9 and TRBJ2-5; D is undetermined. V gave up 1 base and J gave up 1 base, with 5 bases separating them. This CDR3 contains 13 residues. CDR1 and CDR2 (germline): SGDLS, YYNGEE. The CDR3 region is CASSVSSQETQYF. CDR3 nucleotide sequence: TGTGCCAGCAGCGTATCCAGCCAAGAGACCCAGTACTTC. Filled out from reference TRBV9 and TRBJ2-5, the complete variable domain reads DSGVTQTPKHLITATGQRVTLRCSPRSGDLSVYWYQQSLDQGLQFLIQYYNGEERAKGNILERFSAQQFPDLHSELNLSSLELGDSALYFCASSVSSQETQYFGPGTRLLVL.

This clone was counted between two and nine times. V usage is TRBV10-1 and J usage is TRBJ1-1, with D hard to call. Looked up from germline, CDR1 is WNHNN and CDR2 is SYGVQD (reference sequence). V lost 3 bases, J lost 0 bases, and 8 bases lay in between. The CDR3 covers 14 residues. CDR3 amino acids: CASSESGLNTEAFF. The DNA for the CDR3 is TGCGCCAGCAGTGAATCAGGATTGAACACTGAAGCTTTCTTT.

The V and J genes are TRBV6-5 and TRBJ1-6, with unresolved D. From germline, CDR1 is MNHEY and CDR2 SVGAGI. V was cut by 8 bases and J by 5 bases, with 10 bases left in between. This CDR3 has 13 amino acids. Here the CDR3 reads CASWSFHNSPLHF. In DNA form, the CDR3 reads TGTGCCAGCTGGAGTTTCCATAATTCACCCCTCCACTTT.

The chain has TRBV6-5 and TRBJ2-7; TRBD2 matches 7 bases. V lost 5 bases to trimming and J lost 2 bases; unmatched junction nucleotides: 3. Germline CDR1 and CDR2: MNHEY and SVGAGI. CDR3 size: 13 residues. The CDR3 loop is CASSTGTTYEQYF. The CDR3 coding sequence is TGTGCCAGCAGTACCGGGACTACCTACGAGCAGTACTTC.

The chain is built from TRBV7-3 and TRBJ2-2, with 10 bases identical to TRBD2. Trimming took 2 bases from V and 5 from J; bases not matched to a gene: 5. Germline assignment: CDR1 SGHTA and CDR2 FQGTGA. This CDR3 is built from 16 residues. In DNA form, the CDR3 reads TGTGCCAGCAGCTTATCGACTAGCGGGTTAACCGGGGAGCTGTTTTTT. This translates into CASSLSTSGLTGELFF.

This chain connects TRBV6-5 to TRBJ2-7; D is perhaps TRBD1 (6 bases). Germline lookup yields CDR1 MNHEY and CDR2 SVGAGI. This CDR3 spans 13 amino acids. The ends were cut back, 8 bases at V and 3 bases at J, with 14 bases in the middle. CDR3 region: CASLSQGHYEQYF. The CDR3 DNA reads as TGTGCCAGCTTGTCACAGGGCCACTACGAGCAGTACTTC.

V and J are TRBV7-9 and TRBJ2-1; possibly TRBD2 for D (6 bases). The ends were cut back, 3 bases at V and 9 bases at J, with 9 bases in the middle. This CDR3 comprises 12 residues. In germline, CDR1 is SEHNR, CDR2 FQNEAQ (reference sequence). The CDR3 protein is CASSFAGFEQFF. CDR3 nucleotide sequence: TGTGCCAGCAGCTTCGCGGGGTTTGAGCAGTTCTTC.

The chain joins TRBV27 to TRBJ2-5, with D possibly being TRBD1 (5 bases). This CDR3 comprises 14 residues. Germline V gives CDR1 MNHEY, CDR2 SMNVEV (reference sequence). The V gene lost 5 bases and the J gene lost 1 base, with 11 bases spanning the gap. The CDR3 nucleotides are TGTGCCAGCAGTCCTTATGGGGCCCAAGAGACCCAGTACTTC. This sequence encodes CASSPYGAQETQYF.

The chain uses TRBV18 and TRBJ1-1; TRBD1 aligns across 10 bases. The CDR3 contains 17 residues. Germline CDR1 and CDR2: KGHSH and LQKENI. Trimming removed 3 bases from V and 0 bases from J; junction bases left unmatched: 7. Here the CDR3 reads CASSPLTGGGMNTEAFF. The CDR3 nucleotides are TGTGCCAGCTCACCCTTGACAGGGGGCGGCATGAACACTGAAGCTTTCTTT.

The chain recombines TRBV6-5 with TRBJ1-5, with unresolved D. Germline CDR1 and CDR2: MNHEY and SVGAGI. V dropped 7 bases and J dropped 0 bases, with 13 bases sitting between them. The CDR3 extends over 15 amino acids. Here the CDR3 reads CASKLTGSSNQPQHF. In DNA form, the CDR3 reads TGTGCCAGCAAACTTACGGGGAGTAGCAATCAGCCCCAGCATTTT.

The V gene is TRBV7-2, the J gene TRBJ2-7, with D maybe TRBD2 (6 bases). CDR3 length equals 17 residues. CDR1 is SGHTA, CDR2 FQGNSA, per germline. V lost 1 base to trimming and J lost 0 bases, with 16 bases between them. CDR3 coding DNA: TGTGCCAGCAGCTTAGAGATTAGCGGTTCCAGCTCCTACGAGCAGTACTTC. It codes for CASSLEISGSSSYEQYF.

This chain's CDR3 is CASSFLTDTQYF. The DNA for the CDR3 is TGTGCCAGCAGCTTCCTCACAGATACGCAGTATTTT. The rearrangement uses TRBV14 and TRBJ2-3, with D hard to call. CDR1 is SGHDN and CDR2 is FVKESK in the germline V gene. V dropped 5 bases and J dropped 2 bases, with 5 bases sitting between them. The length of the CDR3 is 12 residues.

The J gene is TRBJ2-7, the V gene TRBV11-2, with 9 bases matching TRBD1. V lost 4 bases, J lost 3 bases, and 4 bases stayed unmatched. Germline CDR1 SGHAT, CDR2 FQNNGV. The CDR3 contains 14 residues. The CDR3 coding sequence is TGTGCCAGCAGCTCCGGGACAGGGTTCTACGAGCAGTACTTC. This encodes CASSSGTGFYEQYF.